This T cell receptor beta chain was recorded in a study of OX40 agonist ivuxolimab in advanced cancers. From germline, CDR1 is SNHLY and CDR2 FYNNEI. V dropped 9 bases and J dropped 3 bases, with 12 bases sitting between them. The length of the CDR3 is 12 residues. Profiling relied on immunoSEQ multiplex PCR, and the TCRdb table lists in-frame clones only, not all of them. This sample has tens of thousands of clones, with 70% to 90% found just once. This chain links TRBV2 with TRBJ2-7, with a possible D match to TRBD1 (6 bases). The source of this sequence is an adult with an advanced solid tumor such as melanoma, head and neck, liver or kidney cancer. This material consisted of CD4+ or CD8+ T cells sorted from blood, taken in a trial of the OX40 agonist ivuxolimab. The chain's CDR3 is CARQGLGYEQYF. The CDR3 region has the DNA TGTGCCAGACAGGGATTAGGCTACGAGCAGTACTTC.